The 29 T cell receptor beta chains below all came from one sample that was sequenced in a study of T and B cells in COVID-19 patients. TRB rearrangements were amplified by multiplex PCR with BIOMED2 TRB-A/B primers. TCRdb reprocessed the multiplex PCR reads via MiXCR and lists one record per CDR3 protein. The sample shows around 6,200 distinct CDR3 sequences, around 30% of them seen only once. Each TRB amplification used about 250-550 ng of genomic DNA from blood. The sequencing input was blood. The receptors derive from a human donor with active COVID-19.

In this sample, this clonotype is medium-sized. The chain uses TRBV29-1 and TRBJ1-2; no clear D. V lost 0 bases and J 3 bases, leaving 2 bases between the germline ends. Germline lookup yields CDR1 SQVTM and CDR2 ANQGSEA. The CDR3 is 11 residues long. CDR3 nucleotide sequence: TGCAGCGTTGAAGACTACTATGGCTACACCTTC. Protein product: CSVEDYYGYTF.

V usage is TRBV18 and J usage is TRBJ2-3; possible D gene TRBD2, 6 bases. V was cut by 4 bases and J by 1 base, with 9 bases left in between. Germline V gives CDR1 KGHSH, CDR2 LQKENI. This CDR3 comprises 14 residues. CDR3 nucleotide sequence: TGTGCCAGCTCACAAGCGGGCGGCACAGATACGCAGTATTTT. Amino acids: CASSQAGGTDTQYF.

In nucleotides, the CDR3 is TGCAGTGCTAGAGTCTTACTAGCGGGCCTCGTCTCCTACAATGAGCAGTTCTTC. Translating it yields CSARVLLAGLVSYNEQFF. The chain has TRBV20-1 and TRBJ2-1, with 9 bases aligning to TRBD2. The CDR3 has 18 amino acids. Losses at the gene ends were 1 base for V and 0 bases for J; bases not matched to a gene: 10. Germline-derived CDR1 and CDR2 are DFQATT and SNEGSKA (reference sequence).

Notes on this clonotype: This sequence may be a read error, since a much larger clone differs from it by one base. The chain has TRBV30 and TRBJ1-1; D is perhaps TRBD1 (6 bases). The CDR3 has 14 amino acids. CDR1 is GTSNPN and CDR2 is SVGIG in the germline V gene (reference sequence). CDR3 sequence: CALLGGSPRTEASF. In DNA, the CDR3 is TGTGCCCTCCTCGGGGGCTCTCCTCGCACTGAAGCTTCCTTT.

This clonotype was seen more than once but under ten times. The rearrangement links TRBV6-5 to TRBJ2-1; 10 bases map to TRBD2. CDR1 and CDR2 (germline): MNHEY, SVGAGI. J gave up 6 bases and V 6 bases, and 8 bases lay outside the gene matches. The CDR3 length is 15 residues. CDR3 sequence: CASRLAGMNSNEQFF. CDR3 nucleotides: TGTGCCAGCAGACTAGCGGGAATGAACAGCAATGAGCAGTTCTTC.

The chain recombines TRBV30 with TRBJ1-1, with D uncertain. The V gene lost 0 bases and the J gene lost 6 bases, with 11 bases spanning the gap. This CDR3 comprises 13 residues. Germline V gene sequence: CDR1 GTSNPN, CDR2 SVGIG (reference sequence). CDR3 bases: TGTGCCTGGAGTGTACAAAGGGAACCTGAAGCTTTCTTT. Residues: CAWSVQREPEAFF.

V gene TRBV5-3 combines with J gene TRBJ2-1, with TRBD1 as a possible D gene (6 bases). TRBV5-3 is designated an ORF whose function remains uncertain. The V gene lost 8 bases and the J gene lost 0 bases, with 21 bases spanning the gap. CDR3 length: 17 amino acids. The DNA of the CDR3 is TGTGCCAGCAGCCAACCCCAGGGGCCCCGCTCCTACAATGAGCAGTTCTTC. Amino acids: CASSQPQGPRSYNEQFF.

This clonotype was seen a few times. This chain uses TRBV18 with TRBJ2-3, with 12 bases matching TRBD2. Germline lookup yields CDR1 KGHSH and CDR2 LQKENI. J lost 3 bases, V lost 6 bases, and 13 bases had no gene match. This CDR3 contains 18 residues. The CDR3 protein is CASSLIMGTSGRTDTQYF. The DNA of the CDR3 is TGTGCCAGCTCCCTCATCATGGGGACTAGCGGGCGGACAGATACGCAGTATTTT. Full variable domain (rest looked up from reference TRBV18 and TRBJ2-3): NAGVMQNPRHLVRRRGQEARLRCSPMKGHSHVYWYRQLPEEGLKFMVYLQKENIIDESGMPKERFSAEFPKEGPSILRIQQVVRGDSAAYFCASSLIMGTSGRTDTQYFGPGTRLTVL.

In this sample, this clonotype turned up a few times. The CDR3 spells CASSSRTAPPGGYTF. In nucleotides, the CDR3 is TGTGCCAGCAGTTCCCGGACAGCCCCTCCCGGTGGCTACACCTTC. The chain is built from TRBV27 and TRBJ1-2, with D tentatively TRBD1 (6 bases). V shed 4 bases and J shed 7 bases, with 19 bases lying between them. The CDR3 has 15 residues. Germline values: CDR1 MNHEY, CDR2 SMNVEV (reference sequence).

This clonotype occurred a few times. The rearrangement joins TRBV18 to TRBJ2-2; D remains unclear. V lost 3 bases to trimming and J lost 5 bases, with 10 bases between them. This CDR3 region has 14 residues. Germline CDR1 reads KGHSH; CDR2 reads LQKENI. The CDR3 DNA sequence: TGTGCCAGCTCACCGTGGACGGCAACCGGGGAGCTGTTTTTT. Amino acid sequence: CASSPWTATGELFF. Full variable domain (rest looked up from reference TRBV18 and TRBJ2-2): NAGVMQNPRHLVRRRGQEARLRCSPMKGHSHVYWYRQLPEEGLKFMVYLQKENIIDESGMPKERFSAEFPKEGPSILRIQQVVRGDSAAYFCASSPWTATGELFFGEGSRLTVL.

This rearrangement joins TRBV6-5 to TRBJ2-4, with a tentative D call TRBD2 (6 bases). The CDR3 is 15 amino acids. Trimming removed 2 bases at V and 3 bases at J, with 11 bases between. Germline V gene sequence: CDR1 MNHEY, CDR2 SVGAGI. CDR3 protein: CASSYAGTGKNIQYF. The DNA of the CDR3 is TGTGCCAGCAGTTACGCGGGGACGGGCAAAAACATTCAGTACTTC.

This chain uses TRBV20-1 with TRBJ1-6; D perhaps matches TRBD1 (5 bases). Germline lookup yields CDR1 DFQATT and CDR2 SNEGSKA (reference sequence). V gave up 1 base and J gave up 5 bases, with 6 bases separating them. The length of the CDR3 is 13 residues. CDR3 region: CSARVGDNSPLHF. The CDR3 coding sequence is TGCAGTGCTAGAGTAGGGGATAATTCACCCCTCCACTTT.

V usage is TRBV19 and J usage is TRBJ2-1; 10 bases align to TRBD2. The germline CDR1 and CDR2 sequences are LNHDA and SQIVND (reference sequence). V lost 6 bases to trimming and J lost 8 bases; unmatched junction nucleotides: 13. This CDR3 has 16 amino acids. The CDR3 nucleotides read TGTGCCAGTAGACCATGGGCTAGCGGGAGTCGGGATGAGCAGTTCTTC. Translated: CASRPWASGSRDEQFF.

The V call is TRBV15, the J call TRBJ1-2; D is unclear. Germline V gene sequence: CDR1 LNHNV, CDR2 YYDKDF (reference sequence). The CDR3 has 16 residues. With 0 bases removed from V and 0 bases from J, the gap between germline ends came to 11 bases. The CDR3 DNA reads as TGTGCCACCAGCAGAGATCCCACGGGGTCTAACTATGGCTACACCTTC. Protein product: CATSRDPTGSNYGYTF.

The genes are TRBV6-5 and TRBJ2-3, with 11 bases that match TRBD2. Germline-derived CDR1 and CDR2 are MNHEY and SVGAGI. This CDR3 spans 15 amino acids. Losses at the gene ends were 4 bases for V and 2 bases for J; bases not matched to a gene: 2. The CDR3 DNA sequence: TGTGCCAGCAGTTTTAGCGGGAGGGACACAGATACGCAGTATTTT. Translating gives CASSFSGRDTDTQYF.

This rearrangement joins TRBV18 to TRBJ2-3; perhaps TRBD2 as D (6 bases). The ends were cut back, 6 bases at V and 4 bases at J, with 14 bases in the middle. Germline lookup yields CDR1 KGHSH and CDR2 LQKENI. This CDR3 comprises 14 residues. The CDR3 bases are TGTGCCAGCTCCCCCCTAGGCGGGGCAGATACGCAGTATTTT. Its translation is CASSPLGGADTQYF. Filled out from reference TRBV18 and TRBJ2-3, the complete variable domain reads NAGVMQNPRHLVRRRGQEARLRCSPMKGHSHVYWYRQLPEEGLKFMVYLQKENIIDESGMPKERFSAEFPKEGPSILRIQQVVRGDSAAYFCASSPLGGADTQYFGPGTRLTVL.

This chain joins TRBV29-1 and TRBJ2-3; 12 nucleotides match TRBD2. The CDR3 extends over 13 amino acids. Trimming took 7 bases from V and 1 from J; bases not matched to a gene: 0. Germline assignment: CDR1 SQVTM and CDR2 ANQGSEA. CDR3 DNA: TGCAGCGGACTAGCGGGGGGCACAGATACGCAGTATTTT. Translated, it gives CSGLAGGTDTQYF.

The chain has TRBV4-2 and TRBJ2-1; D uncertain. Germline CDR1 is LGHNA and CDR2 is YNFKEQ. Deletions cut 0 bases from V and 8 bases from J, with 11 bases between. CDR3 length: 14 amino acids. The CDR3 spells CASSQDIDGDEQFF. The CDR3 DNA sequence: TGTGCCAGCAGCCAAGATATTGACGGAGATGAGCAGTTCTTC.

This chain joins TRBV13 and TRBJ1-1; no reliable D call. CDR3 length: 11 amino acids. In germline, CDR1 is PRHDT, CDR2 FYEKMQ (reference sequence). V lost 4 bases to trimming and J lost 1 base, with 1 base between them. The CDR3 protein is CASSSNTEAFF. The CDR3 nucleotides are TGTGCCAGCAGCTCGAACACTGAAGCTTTCTTT.

This clonotype has a handful of counts. CDR3 sequence (DNA): TGTGCCAGTAGTCCGGGACCTACCGGGGAGCTGTTTTTT. Protein sequence: CASSPGPTGELFF. The genes are TRBV19 and TRBJ2-2; D may correspond to TRBD1 or TRBD2 (5 bases each). The ends were cut back, 5 bases at V and 5 bases at J, with 9 bases in the middle. Per germline, CDR1 LNHDA and CDR2 SQIVND (reference sequence). CDR3 length: 13 amino acids.

The CDR3 is CASSPGPKDTQYF. In DNA, the CDR3 is TGTGCCAGCTCACCTGGCCCAAAAGATACGCAGTATTTT. The genes are TRBV18 and TRBJ2-3; D not resolved. The CDR3 is 13 residues long. Germline V gene data show CDR1 as KGHSH and CDR2 as LQKENI. V lost 3 bases, J lost 5 bases, and 9 bases lay in between. Variable domain in full (rest from reference TRBV18 and TRBJ2-3): NAGVMQNPRHLVRRRGQEARLRCSPMKGHSHVYWYRQLPEEGLKFMVYLQKENIIDESGMPKERFSAEFPKEGPSILRIQQVVRGDSAAYFCASSPGPKDTQYFGPGTRLTVL.

This clonotype was recorded a few times. The rearrangement links TRBV18 to TRBJ2-1; maybe TRBD1 (5 bases). The V gene's germline CDR1 is KGHSH and CDR2 LQKENI. The CDR3 loop spans 15 amino acids. V was pared by 3 bases and J by 9 bases, with 18 bases between. CDR3 in DNA: TGTGCCAGCTCACCTTCTTCCAGGGCATGGGGTGAGCAGTTCTTC. Amino acids: CASSPSSRAWGEQFF.

This clonotype showed up just a few times. The V call is TRBV4-2, the J call TRBJ2-3; D possibly corresponds to TRBD1 (5 bases). This CDR3 region has 12 residues. The ends were cut back, 10 bases at V and 4 bases at J, with 12 bases in the middle. Per germline, CDR1 LGHNA and CDR2 YNFKEQ. This CDR3 reads CATGKGADTQYF. Here the CDR3 DNA reads TGTGCCACAGGTAAAGGGGCAGATACGCAGTATTTT.

This clonotype has a handful of counts. The chain recombines TRBV20-1 with TRBJ2-1, with 8 positions matching TRBD1. J lost 2 bases, V lost 3 bases, and 3 bases had no gene match. The CDR3 runs 14 residues. Germline-derived CDR1 and CDR2 are DFQATT and SNEGSKA (reference sequence). The CDR3 DNA reads as TGCAGTGCTAGGGGGGACAGGACCTACAATGAGCAGTTCTTC. Amino acid sequence: CSARGDRTYNEQFF.

This clonotype has more than one count but fewer than ten. The V and J genes are TRBV5-6 and TRBJ2-3; the D is unclear. CDR1 is SGHDT and CDR2 is YYEEEE in the germline V gene. V lost 3 bases, J lost 6 bases, and 17 bases lay in between. There are 15 residues in the CDR3. The CDR3 reads CASSSVGGTWDTQYF. The CDR3 DNA sequence: TGTGCCAGCAGCTCCGTCGGCGGCACTTGGGATACGCAGTATTTT. The full variable domain, its missing parts supplied by reference TRBV5-6 and TRBJ2-3, is DAGVTQSPTHLIKTRGQQVTLRCSPKSGHDTVSWYQQALGQGPQFIFQYYEEEERQRGNFPDRFSGHQFPNYSSELNVNALLLGDSALYLCASSSVGGTWDTQYFGPGTRLTVL.

The chain is built from TRBV18 and TRBJ2-7, with D unresolved. The CDR3 totals 13 residues. Germline CDR1 reads KGHSH; CDR2 reads LQKENI. Trimming left V 0 bases short and J 7 bases short, with 10 bases between. CDR3 amino acids: CASSPPVQVEQYF. CDR3 nucleotides: TGTGCCAGCTCACCACCGGTCCAGGTTGAGCAGTACTTC.

The chain employs TRBV12-3 or TRBV12-4 and TRBJ1-6; 9 positions agree with TRBD1. The CDR3 has 14 residues. J was trimmed by 10 bases and V by 5 bases; bases with no gene match: 6. CDR3 residues: CASSLGQGNSPLHF. CDR3 DNA sequence: TGTGCCAGCAGTCTGGGACAGGGCAACTCACCCCTCCACTTT.

Details on this clonotype: Being one base from a much bigger clone, this may be a read error. The CDR3 is CARMYFAGELFF. The CDR3 DNA follows: TGTGCCAGAATGTATTTTGCCGGGGAGCTGTTTTTT. The genes are TRBV6-1 and TRBJ2-2; D unclear. Trimming pared 9 bases from V and 6 bases from J, leaving 11 bases between. The CDR3 sequence is 12 residues long. CDR1 is MNHNS and CDR2 is SASEGT in the germline V gene.

This clonotype was recorded a few times. The chain joins TRBV5-6 to TRBJ2-3; D might be TRBD2 (6 bases). The V gene lost 4 bases and the J gene lost 0 bases, with 12 bases spanning the gap. This CDR3 is built from 15 residues. Germline V CDR1 and CDR2: SGHDT, YYEEEE. As DNA, the CDR3 is TGTGCCAGCAGCCACGGTGGGGGGAGCACAGATACGCAGTATTTT. Encoded protein: CASSHGGGSTDTQYF.